This TCR beta chain was captured in a study of cytomegalovirus exposure and HLA in healthy donors. Regarding the study as a whole: Most subjects had HLA-A and HLA-B alleles reportedly predicted accurately by TCR beta sequences. According to an earlier analysis, most TCR beta V segments yielded productive rearrangements about 90% or about 30% of the time. V- and J-gene trimming of TCR beta was linked (in a later analysis) to a missense DCLRE1C variant.

With respect to this clone: Its antigen is unknown.

V shed 1 base and J 3 bases; nucleotides not matched to a gene: 8. The length of the CDR3 is 16 residues. Germline V gene lookup returns CDR1 SGHTA and CDR2 FQGNSA. Amplification used 60 Vbeta primers and 13 Jbeta primers. TCRdb's copy holds only in-frame clones and misses some; the assay was immunoSEQ multiplex PCR. Among 150,000 to 200,000 clones listed, about 75% were seen once. Sequenced: PBMCs. This receptor was taken from a man between 45 and 60 years old in good health and CMV-seropositive. This chain joins TRBV7-2 and TRBJ2-7; 8 bases map to TRBD2. The CDR3 loop reads CASSLGSGGALYEQYF. CDR3 sequence (DNA): TGTGCCAGCAGCTTAGGTTCGGGGGGGGCCCTCTACGAGCAGTACTTC. Full variable domain (rest looked up from reference TRBV7-2 and TRBJ2-7): GAGVSQSPSNKVTEKGKDVELRCDPISGHTALYWYRQSLGQGLEFLIYFQGNSAPDKSGLPSDRFSAERTGGSVSTLTIQRTQQEDSAVYLCASSLGSGGALYEQYFGPGTRLTVT.